A selection of T cell receptor beta chains follows, all from one sample in a study of CD8 T cell repertoires and HIV-1 epitope variants. Method: immunoSEQ multiplex PCR; TCRdb's copy keeps in-frame clones and lacks some. The data hold 2,500 to 3,500 clones, with roughly 69% observed a single time. Antigen specificity for these receptors is unknown. Sequenced input: cultured CD8+ T cells derived from PBMCs. All receptors come from a male donor with HIV. Both conserved end residues are part of each CDR3. A D gene is named only where the DNA matches it firmly. Clone size is given for some rows only: seen once, a few or many times, or a class if the clone is expanded.

CDR3 protein | CDR3 DNA | J gene | V gene | clone size | D gene
CAWRGWGSTEAFF | TGTGCCTGGAGGGGGTGGGGATCCACTGAAGCTTTCTTT | TRBJ1-1 | TRBV30 | - | -
CASSLTSSFPNEQFF | TGCGCCAGCAGCTTAACTAGCTCCTTCCCCAATGAGCAGTTCTTC | TRBJ2-1 | TRBV5-1 | - | -
CASSFIPDLDTQYF | TGTGCCAGCAGTTTTATTCCGGATCTAGATACGCAGTATTTT | TRBJ2-3 | TRBV28 | - | -
CASSPVNGGNTEAFF | TGTGCCAGCTCACCCGTGAACGGGGGGAACACTGAAGCTTTCTTT | TRBJ1-1 | TRBV18 | - | -
CASSSRLAGDDEQFF | TGTGCCAGCAGTTCCCGACTAGCGGGAGACGATGAGCAGTTCTTC | TRBJ2-1 | TRBV28 | - | TRBD2
CASSHGGEQYF | TGTGCCAGCAGTCACGGTGGAGAGCAGTACTTC | TRBJ2-7 | TRBV6-6 | - | -
CASSDRYVNSPLHF | TGTGCCAGCAGTGACAGATACGTTAATTCACCCCTCCACTTT | TRBJ1-6 | TRBV6-4 | - | -
CASSSGGTMYGYTF | TGCGCCAGCAGCTCCGGGGGGACTATGTATGGCTACACCTTC | TRBJ1-2 | TRBV5-1 | - | -
CASSPGQGWYNEQFF | TGTGCCAGCAGTCCGGGACAGGGTTGGTACAATGAGCAGTTCTTC | TRBJ2-1 | TRBV27 | - | TRBD1
CASSPAGSSRTDTQYF | TGTGCCAGCAGCCCCGCAGGGTCCTCACGCACAGATACGCAGTATTTT | TRBJ2-3 | TRBV7-9 | - | -
CASSVGMAGVENEQFF | TGTGCCAGCAGCGTAGGTATGGCGGGAGTAGAGAATGAGCAGTTCTTC | TRBJ2-1 | TRBV9 | - | TRBD2
CASSLYSGSSTDTQYF | TGTGCCAGCAGTTTATACAGCGGTTCTAGCACAGATACGCAGTATTTT | TRBJ2-3 | TRBV28 | - | -
CASSLGDEQYF | TGTGCCAGCAGCTTGGGGGACGAGCAGTACTTC | TRBJ2-7 | TRBV11-3 | few | -
CASSTAHRGPPYEQYF | TGTGCCAGCAGCACGGCCCACAGGGGGCCTCCCTACGAGCAGTACTTC | TRBJ2-7 | TRBV5-6 | - | TRBD1
CASSFGSGNYEQYF | TGTGCCAGCAGTTTTGGTAGCGGGAACTACGAGCAGTACTTC | TRBJ2-7 | TRBV28 | - | TRBD2
CASSLGTAGNTIYF | TGCGCCAGCAGCTTGGGGACGGCTGGAAACACCATATATTTT | TRBJ1-3 | TRBV5-1 | - | -
CASSLGSKTYEQYF | TGTGCCAGCAGCTTGGGTAGTAAAACCTACGAGCAGTACTTC | TRBJ2-7 | TRBV5-6 | - | -
CASSLRALYEQYF | TGTGCCAGCAGTTTACGGGCCCTCTACGAGCAGTACTTC | TRBJ2-7 | TRBV27 | - | -
CASIGSSPVSEQYF | TGTGCCAGCATCGGCAGTTCCCCTGTCTCCGAGCAGTACTTC | TRBJ2-7 | TRBV2 | once | -
CASSEARYRDSQFYNEQFF | TGTGCCAGCAGTGAAGCACGATACAGGGACTCTCAATTCTACAATGAGCAGTTCTTC | TRBJ2-1 | TRBV2 | - | -
CASSQGVISNTEAFF | TGCGCCAGCAGCCAAGGGGTTATCTCGAACACTGAAGCTTTCTTT | TRBJ1-1 | TRBV4-3 | - | -
CASRGPPGYRLFF | TGTGCCAGTAGAGGGCCCCCGGGGTACAGACTGTTTTTT | TRBJ1-4 | TRBV6-1 | - | -
CASSEGRGGALDTQYF | TGTGCCAGCAGTGAAGGACGGGGGGGGGCCTTAGATACGCAGTATTTT | TRBJ2-3 | TRBV6-1 | - | TRBD2
CATSRDVPGGPEWGQETQYF | TGTGCCACCAGCAGAGATGTCCCCGGGGGGCCAGAGTGGGGTCAAGAGACCCAGTACTTC | TRBJ2-5 | TRBV15 | - | -
CASSPNSGEGYGYTF | TGTGCCAGCTCACCAAATTCAGGGGAGGGCTATGGCTACACCTTC | TRBJ1-2 | TRBV18 | few | -
CASSIGGAALEAFF | TGTGCCAGTAGTATTGGCGGGGCAGCCCTTGAAGCTTTCTTT | TRBJ1-1 | TRBV19 | large | -
CASSLGVSLELFF | TGTGCCAGCAGCTTGGGGGTCAGTTTGGAGCTGTTTTTT | TRBJ2-2 | TRBV5-6 | - | -
CASRSQLAGLIPNYEQYF | TGTGCCAGCAGGAGCCAACTAGCGGGCCTCATCCCTAACTACGAGCAGTACTTC | TRBJ2-7 | TRBV2 | - | TRBD2
CASSDGQGDTDTQYF | TGTGCCAGCAGTGACGGACAGGGGGACACAGATACGCAGTATTTT | TRBJ2-3 | TRBV6-4 | - | TRBD1
CSVERPGLARGGELFF | TGCAGCGTTGAACGACCGGGACTCGCTAGGGGCGGGGAGCTGTTTTTT | TRBJ2-2 | TRBV29-1 | - | -
CASSLGVTGVNEQFF | TGTGCCAGCAGCTTAGGAGTAACAGGGGTCAATGAGCAGTTCTTC | TRBJ2-1 | TRBV7-6 | - | TRBD1